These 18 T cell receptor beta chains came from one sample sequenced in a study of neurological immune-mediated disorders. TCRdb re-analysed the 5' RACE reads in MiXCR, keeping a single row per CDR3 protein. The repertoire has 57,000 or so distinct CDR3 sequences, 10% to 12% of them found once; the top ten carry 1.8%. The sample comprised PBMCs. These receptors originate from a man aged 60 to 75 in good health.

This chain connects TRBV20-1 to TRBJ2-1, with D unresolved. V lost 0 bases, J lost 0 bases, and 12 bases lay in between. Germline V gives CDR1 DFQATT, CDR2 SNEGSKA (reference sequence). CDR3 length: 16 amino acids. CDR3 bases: TGCAGTGCTAGAGATCAGGTCACCTGCTCCTACAATGAGCAGTTCTTC. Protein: CSARDQVTCSYNEQFF.

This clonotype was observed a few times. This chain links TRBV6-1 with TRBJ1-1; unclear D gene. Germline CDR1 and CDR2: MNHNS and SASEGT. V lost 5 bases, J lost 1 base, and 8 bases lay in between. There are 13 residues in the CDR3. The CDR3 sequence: CASSLFPNTEAFF. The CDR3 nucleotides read TGTGCCAGCAGTCTTTTCCCGAACACTGAAGCTTTCTTT.

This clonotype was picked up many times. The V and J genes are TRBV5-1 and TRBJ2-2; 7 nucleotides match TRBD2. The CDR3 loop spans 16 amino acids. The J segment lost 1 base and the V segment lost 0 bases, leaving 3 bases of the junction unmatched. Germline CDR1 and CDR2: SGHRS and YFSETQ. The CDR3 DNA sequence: TGCGCCAGCAGCTTGGCCGGGACTAAGAACACCGGGGAGCTGTTTTTT. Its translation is CASSLAGTKNTGELFF.

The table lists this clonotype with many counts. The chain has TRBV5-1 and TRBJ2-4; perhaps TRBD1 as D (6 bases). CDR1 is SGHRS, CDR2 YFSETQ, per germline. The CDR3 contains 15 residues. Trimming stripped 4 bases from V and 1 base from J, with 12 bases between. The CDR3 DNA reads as TGCGCCAGCAGCGGGGCAGGGGCGGCCAAAAACATTCAGTACTTC. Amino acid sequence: CASSGAGAAKNIQYF.

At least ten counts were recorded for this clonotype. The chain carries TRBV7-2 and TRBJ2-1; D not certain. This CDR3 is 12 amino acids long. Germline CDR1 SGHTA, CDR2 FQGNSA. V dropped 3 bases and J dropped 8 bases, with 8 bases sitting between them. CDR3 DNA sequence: TGTGCCAGCAGCTTGTTTACCGATGAGCAGTTCTTC. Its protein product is CASSLFTDEQFF.

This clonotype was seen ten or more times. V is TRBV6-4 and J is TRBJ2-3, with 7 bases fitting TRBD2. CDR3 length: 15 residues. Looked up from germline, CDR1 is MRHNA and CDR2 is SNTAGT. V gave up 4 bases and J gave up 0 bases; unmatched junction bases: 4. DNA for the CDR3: TGTGCCAGCAGTGTTAACGGGGGGAGCACAGATACGCAGTATTTT. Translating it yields CASSVNGGSTDTQYF.

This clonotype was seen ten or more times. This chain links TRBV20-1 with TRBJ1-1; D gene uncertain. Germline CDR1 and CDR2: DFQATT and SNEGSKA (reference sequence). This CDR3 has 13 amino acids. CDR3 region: CSPKVREWPEAFF. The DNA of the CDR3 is TGCAGCCCCAAGGTGAGGGAATGGCCTGAAGCTTTCTTT.

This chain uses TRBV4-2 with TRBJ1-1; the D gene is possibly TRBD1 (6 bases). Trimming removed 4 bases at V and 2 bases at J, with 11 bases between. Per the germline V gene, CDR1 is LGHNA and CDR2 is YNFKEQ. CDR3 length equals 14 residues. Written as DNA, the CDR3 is TGTGCCAGCAGCCCAAGGGGGATTAACACTGAAGCTTTCTTT. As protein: CASSPRGINTEAFF.

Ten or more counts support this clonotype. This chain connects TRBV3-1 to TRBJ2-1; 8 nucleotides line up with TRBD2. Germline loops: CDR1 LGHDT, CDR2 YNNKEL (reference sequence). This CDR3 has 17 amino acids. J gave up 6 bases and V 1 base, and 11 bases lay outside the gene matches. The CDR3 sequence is CASSQVPLGGARNEQFF. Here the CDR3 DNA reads TGTGCCAGCAGCCAAGTTCCTCTCGGGGGGGCTCGCAATGAGCAGTTCTTC.

The CDR3 region is CASSLDFAGSSYNEQFF. CDR3 bases: TGCGCCAGCAGCTTGGACTTCGCGGGGAGCTCCTACAATGAGCAGTTCTTC. The rearrangement links TRBV5-1 to TRBJ2-1, with D maybe TRBD2 (6 bases). V shed 0 bases and J shed 0 bases, with 13 bases lying between them. The length of the CDR3 is 17 residues. The germline CDR1 and CDR2 sequences are SGHRS and YFSETQ.

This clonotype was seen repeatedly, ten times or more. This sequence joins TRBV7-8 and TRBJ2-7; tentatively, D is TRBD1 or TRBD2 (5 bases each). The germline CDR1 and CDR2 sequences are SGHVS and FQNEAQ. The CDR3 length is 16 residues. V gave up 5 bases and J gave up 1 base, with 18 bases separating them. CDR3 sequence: CASSRTGQTLSYEQYF. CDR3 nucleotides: TGTGCCAGCAGCCGGACGGGGCAGACCCTATCCTACGAGCAGTACTTC.

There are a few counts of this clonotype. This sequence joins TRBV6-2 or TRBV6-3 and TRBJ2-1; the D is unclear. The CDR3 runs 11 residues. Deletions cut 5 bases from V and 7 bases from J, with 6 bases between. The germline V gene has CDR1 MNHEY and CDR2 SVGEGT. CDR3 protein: CASSPRNEQFF. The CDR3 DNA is TGTGCCAGCAGTCCCCGTAATGAGCAGTTCTTC.

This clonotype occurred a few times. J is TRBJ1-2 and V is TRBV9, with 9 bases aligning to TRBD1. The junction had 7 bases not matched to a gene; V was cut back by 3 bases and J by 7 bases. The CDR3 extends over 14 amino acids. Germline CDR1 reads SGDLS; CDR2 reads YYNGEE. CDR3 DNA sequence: TGTGCCAGCAGCGCTCCCGGGACAGGGAGTGGCTACACCTTC. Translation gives CASSAPGTGSGYTF.

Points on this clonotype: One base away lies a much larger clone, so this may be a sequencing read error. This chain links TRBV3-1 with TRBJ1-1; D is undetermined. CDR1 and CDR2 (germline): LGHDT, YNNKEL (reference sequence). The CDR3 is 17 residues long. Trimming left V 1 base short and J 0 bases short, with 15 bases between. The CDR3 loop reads CASSQGFGGRMNTEAFF. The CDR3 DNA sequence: TGTGCCAGCAGCCAAGGGTTTGGAGGGAGGATGAACACTGAAGCTTTCTTT.

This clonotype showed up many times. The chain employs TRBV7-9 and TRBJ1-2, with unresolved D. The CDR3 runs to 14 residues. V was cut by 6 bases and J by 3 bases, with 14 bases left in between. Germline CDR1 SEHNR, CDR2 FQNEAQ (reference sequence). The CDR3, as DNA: TGTGCCAGCAGTCTAGACGGACCACACTATGGCTACACCTTC. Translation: CASSLDGPHYGYTF. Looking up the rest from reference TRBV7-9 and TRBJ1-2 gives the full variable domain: DTGVSQNPRHKITKRGQNVTFRCDPISEHNRLYWYRQTLGQGPEFLTYFQNEAQLEKSRLLSDRFSAERPKGSFSTLEIQRTEQGDSAMYLCASSLDGPHYGYTFGSGTRLTVV.

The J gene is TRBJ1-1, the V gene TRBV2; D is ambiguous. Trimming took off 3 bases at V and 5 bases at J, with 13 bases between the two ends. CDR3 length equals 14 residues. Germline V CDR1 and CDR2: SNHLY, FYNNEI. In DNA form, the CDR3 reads TGTGCCAGCAGTGAGTATGGAGGAGAGACTGAAGCTTTCTTT. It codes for CASSEYGGETEAFF.

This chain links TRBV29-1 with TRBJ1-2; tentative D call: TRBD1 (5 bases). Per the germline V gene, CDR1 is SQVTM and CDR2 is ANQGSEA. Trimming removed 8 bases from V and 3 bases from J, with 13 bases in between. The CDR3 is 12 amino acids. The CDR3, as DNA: TGCAGCATTTCAGCGACAGACTATGGCTACACCTTC. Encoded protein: CSISATDYGYTF.

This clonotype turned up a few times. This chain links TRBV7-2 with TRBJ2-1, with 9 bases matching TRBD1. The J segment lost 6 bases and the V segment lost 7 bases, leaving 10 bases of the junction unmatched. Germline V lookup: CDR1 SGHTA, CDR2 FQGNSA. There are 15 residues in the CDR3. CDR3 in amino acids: CASTSTGTGRNEQFF. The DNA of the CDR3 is TGTGCCAGCACTTCTACCGGGACAGGGCGCAATGAGCAGTTCTTC.